A single sample is the source of the 24 T cell receptor beta chains below, sequenced in a study of shared clonotypes between healthy human individuals. Only in-frame clones appear in the TCRdb table, and some are missing; sequencing was by immunoSEQ multiplex PCR. The sample comprises about 100,000 clones, approximately 70% of which are singletons, and almost 25% rests with the top ten. The specimen was memory CD8+ T cells sorted from blood. The subset is: CD45RO+ cells pooled with CCR7-negative TemRA cells. Every receptor here comes from a woman aged 30 to 39 in good health.

J is TRBJ2-2 and V is TRBV7-9; D remains ambiguous. The germline V gene has CDR1 SEHNR and CDR2 FQNEAQ (reference sequence). V shed 5 bases and J shed 5 bases, with 9 bases lying between them. The CDR3 runs 13 residues. The CDR3 nucleotides are TGTGCCAGCAGCAATTATAATACCGGGGAGCTGTTTTTT. It is translated as CASSNYNTGELFF.

The gene calls are TRBV6-5 and TRBJ2-5; D may be TRBD1 (6 bases). Germline V lookup: CDR1 MNHEY, CDR2 SVGAGI. The CDR3 length is 14 residues. Deletions cut 2 bases from V and 4 bases from J, with 11 bases between. The CDR3 DNA sequence: TGTGCCAGCAGTTACCGCAGGGGTTTAGAGACCCAGTACTTC. Translating it yields CASSYRRGLETQYF.

To note about this clone: Additional DNA sequences in this sample encode the identical CDR3. The chain is built from TRBV28 and TRBJ2-1; 8 nucleotides align to TRBD2. The CDR3 loop spans 14 amino acids. Looked up from germline, CDR1 is MDHEN and CDR2 is SYDVKM. V dropped 3 bases and J dropped 5; count of bases not matched to a gene: 3. This chain's CDR3 is CASSFSGGDNEQFF. For the CDR3, the DNA is TGTGCCAGCAGTTTCAGCGGGGGAGACAATGAGCAGTTCTTC.

The chain is built from TRBV29-1 and TRBJ1-2; D is ambiguous. This CDR3 spans 11 amino acids. Germline CDR1 is SQVTM and CDR2 is ANQGSEA. Trimming stripped 4 bases from V and 8 bases from J, with 11 bases between. The CDR3 spells CSVGGVDGYTF. The CDR3 region has the DNA TGCAGCGTTGGGGGAGTCGACGGCTACACCTTC.

The chain employs TRBV6-4 and TRBJ1-1; D gene unclear. The V gene lost 8 bases and the J gene lost 0 bases, with 16 bases spanning the gap. The germline V gene has CDR1 MRHNA and CDR2 SNTAGT. CDR3 size: 15 residues. The CDR3 sequence is CASERPYRVNTEAFF. CDR3 nucleotides: TGTGCCAGCGAGAGGCCGTATAGGGTGAACACTGAAGCTTTCTTT.

The chain employs TRBV7-9 and TRBJ2-1, with 12 bases aligning to TRBD2. This CDR3 spans 17 amino acids. Germline V gene lookup returns CDR1 SEHNR and CDR2 FQNEAQ (reference sequence). The V segment lost 3 bases and the J segment 4 bases; nucleotides outside the gene matches: 7. The DNA of the CDR3 is TGTGCCAGCAGCTTCCGGACTAGCGGGACGACTTACAATGAGCAGTTCTTC. This translates into CASSFRTSGTTYNEQFF.

The chain recombines TRBV7-6 with TRBJ2-7, with D hard to call. The CDR3 sequence is 15 residues long. CDR1 is SGHVS and CDR2 is FNYEAQ in the germline V gene. Trimming pared 4 bases from V and 4 bases from J, leaving 17 bases between. CDR3 amino acids: CASSSVLGYAYEQYF. As DNA, the CDR3 is TGTGCCAGCAGCTCCGTGCTAGGTTACGCGTACGAGCAGTACTTC. Full variable domain (rest looked up from reference TRBV7-6 and TRBJ2-7): GAGVSQSPRYKVTKRGQDVALRCDPISGHVSLYWYRQALGQGPEFLTYFNYEAQQDKSGLPNDRFSAERPEGSISTLTIQRTEQRDSAMYRCASSSVLGYAYEQYFGPGTRLTVT.

The table lists this clone with a count of one. The chain uses TRBV7-9 and TRBJ1-2; D gene ambiguous. Per germline, CDR1 SEHNR and CDR2 FQNEAQ (reference sequence). V was cut by 5 bases and J by 4 bases, with 23 bases left in between. The CDR3 runs to 17 residues. CDR3 sequence (DNA): TGTGCCAGCAGCGCCACGGGAGGACGAAAACCGGTCTATGGCTACACCTTC. Protein: CASSATGGRKPVYGYTF.

V usage is TRBV7-9 and J usage is TRBJ2-2, with TRBD1 matching over 7 bases. Germline V gene data show CDR1 as SEHNR and CDR2 as FQNEAQ (reference sequence). The V segment lost 7 bases and the J segment 1 base; nucleotides outside the gene matches: 12. CDR3 size: 17 residues. CDR3 sequence reads: CASTNRIQGMNTGELFF. The CDR3 nucleotides are TGTGCCAGCACCAACCGAATACAGGGGATGAACACCGGGGAGCTGTTTTTT.

In this sample, this clone turned up many times. The CDR3 coding sequence is TGTGCCTGGCGCCTAAGCGTCTACGAGCAGTACTTC. Residues: CAWRLSVYEQYF. The J gene is TRBJ2-5, the V gene TRBV30; D ambiguous. The J call may be in error: the DNA end matches TRBJ2-7 better. CDR3 length equals 12 residues. Germline CDR1 GTSNPN, CDR2 SVGIG (reference sequence).

The chain is built from TRBV7-8 and TRBJ2-1, with D tentatively TRBD2 (6 bases). This CDR3 is built from 14 residues. Trimming shortened V by 3 bases and J by 5 bases, and 11 bases separated the two germline ends. The V gene's germline CDR1 is SGHVS and CDR2 FQNEAQ. CDR3 nucleotide sequence: TGTGCCAGCAGCTTGGGGACTGGGGACAATGAGCAGTTCTTC. This codes for CASSLGTGDNEQFF.

V and J are TRBV2 and TRBJ1-2; 7 positions match TRBD1. The CDR3 runs to 15 residues. Germline values: CDR1 SNHLY, CDR2 FYNNEI. Germline trimming cut 4 bases from V and 6 bases from J; bases unmatched to any gene: 11. The CDR3 loop is CASSGCCRQGDGYTF. For the CDR3, the DNA is TGTGCCAGCAGTGGGTGTTGCAGACAGGGCGATGGCTACACCTTC.

The V and J genes are TRBV7-8 and TRBJ2-1; 12 bases match TRBD2. The CDR3 has 18 amino acids. Germline CDR1 is SGHVS and CDR2 is FQNEAQ. The V segment lost 5 bases and the J segment 0 bases; nucleotides outside the gene matches: 8. CDR3 nucleotides: TGTGCCAGCAGCCTCAGGACTAGCGGGGCCAGCTCCTACAATGAGCAGTTCTTC. Translation: CASSLRTSGASSYNEQFF.

Notes on this clone: This likely traces to a read error, being one base from a far larger clone. The chain links TRBV2 to TRBJ2-7; D gene uncertain. This CDR3 comprises 11 residues. Germline CDR1 reads SNHLY; CDR2 reads FYNNEI. V was clipped by 4 bases and J by 0 bases, with 1 base between them. Written as DNA, the CDR3 is TGTGCCAGCAGTGGCTCCTACGAGCAGTACTTC. As protein: CASSGSYEQYF.

The CDR3 protein is CASSYSRDTQYF. The CDR3 DNA is TGTGCCAGCAGTTACTCGCGGGATACGCAGTATTTT. This sequence joins TRBV6-5 and TRBJ2-3; D remains ambiguous. The CDR3 is made up of 12 amino acids. CDR1 and CDR2 (germline): MNHEY, SVGAGI. V was cut by 0 bases and J by 6 bases, with 4 bases left in between.

The chain is built from TRBV29-1 and TRBJ1-5, with D unclear. There are 13 residues in the CDR3. The V gene lost 3 bases and the J gene lost 0 bases, with 6 bases spanning the gap. CDR1 is SQVTM and CDR2 is ANQGSEA in the germline V gene. The CDR3 DNA follows: TGCAGCGTTGAGGAGTATAGCAATCAGCCCCAGCATTTT. It is translated as CSVEEYSNQPQHF.

This clone was observed a handful of times. Compared with germline, one end of the junction differs, possibly owing to a read error. The rearrangement links TRBV6-1 to TRBJ1-5; the D gene is possibly TRBD1 (5 bases). The germline gives CDR1 MNHNS, CDR2 SASEGT. This CDR3 is 16 amino acids long. CDR3 in DNA: TGTGCCACCAGTGATGCGACAGTGGGGAGCAATCAGCCCCAGCATTTT. Translating it yields CATSDATVGSNQPQHF.

This clone was counted ten times or more. The sample has other DNA sequences that encode this CDR3 too. The chain uses TRBV7-9 and TRBJ2-1; D gene ambiguous. Germline loops: CDR1 SEHNR, CDR2 FQNEAQ (reference sequence). The V gene lost 5 bases and the J gene lost 2 bases, with 16 bases spanning the gap. The CDR3 length is 16 residues. The CDR3 is CASSPRGGSAYNEQFF. The CDR3, as DNA: TGTGCCAGCAGCCCCCGCGGCGGCTCGGCCTACAATGAGCAGTTCTTC.

The chain combines TRBV28 with TRBJ1-5; D not certain. Germline lookup yields CDR1 MDHEN and CDR2 SYDVKM. V lost 6 bases, J lost 4 bases, and 13 bases lay in between. This CDR3 spans 14 amino acids. CDR3 nucleotides: TGTGCCAGCAGCTACGCCCCGAGAAATCAGCCCCAGCATTTT. Translation: CASSYAPRNQPQHF.

The chain recombines TRBV29-1 with TRBJ2-3; 12 positions agree with TRBD2. There are 15 residues in the CDR3. In germline, CDR1 is SQVTM, CDR2 ANQGSEA. V dropped 8 bases and J dropped 3; count of bases not matched to a gene: 9. Written as DNA, the CDR3 is TGCAGCACTAGGGCTAGCGGGAGGGGGACAGATACGCAGTATTTT. Protein: CSTRASGRGTDTQYF.

This clone was observed many times. The V and J genes are TRBV6-4 and TRBJ2-3; 7 positions match TRBD1. Germline CDR1 is MRHNA and CDR2 is SNTAGT. V was clipped by 5 bases and J by 2 bases; unmatched bases: 10. CDR3 length equals 16 residues. The CDR3 sequence is CASSRSGTASTDTQYF. The CDR3 DNA is TGTGCCAGCAGTAGATCCGGGACAGCGTCCACAGATACGCAGTATTTT.

In DNA form, the CDR3 reads TGTGCAAGTGGTAGTCGGGACAGGGGTGATACGCAGTATTTT. Translated: CASGSRDRGDTQYF. The gene calls are TRBV19 and TRBJ2-3; 10 bases fit TRBD1. Germline-derived CDR1 and CDR2 are LNHDA and SQIVND (reference sequence). The CDR3 covers 14 residues. Drawing the rest from reference TRBV19 and TRBJ2-3, the complete variable domain is DGGITQSPKYLFRKEGQNVTLSCEQNLNHDAMYWYRQDPGQGLRLIYYSQIVNDFQKGDIAEGYSVSREKKESFPLTVTSAQKNPTAFYLCASGSRDRGDTQYFGPGTRLTVL.

The chain joins TRBV6-6 to TRBJ2-6; perhaps TRBD2 as D (5 bases). In germline, CDR1 is MNHNY, CDR2 SVGAGI (reference sequence). V lost 5 bases and J 2 bases, leaving 10 bases between the germline ends. The CDR3 covers 15 residues. The CDR3 coding sequence is TGTGCCAGCAGTCCTACTAGGCCTGGGGCCAACGTCCTGACTTTC. Translating it yields CASSPTRPGANVLTF.

V gene TRBV7-9 combines with J gene TRBJ2-7, with unresolved D. Between the trimmed V and J ends, which lost 5 bases and 1 base, there was a span of 12 bases. This CDR3 has 14 amino acids. Germline V CDR1 and CDR2: SEHNR, FQNEAQ (reference sequence). The CDR3 bases are TGTGCCAGCAGCCAAGGCAGTCAATCCTACGAGCAGTACTTC. Translation gives CASSQGSQSYEQYF.